These 17 T cell receptor beta chains originate from one sample sequenced in a study of T cell repertoires in cytomegalovirus infection. TCRdb re-called the reads through MiXCR, storing one row per CDR3 protein. The table has fewer than 1,000,000 distinct CDR3 sequences, more than 25% seen once. These receptors' antigens are unknown. The sample in question was cultured CD8+ T cells from PBMCs, obtained from culture after CMV antigen stimulation. Source of these receptors: a human donor in good health (CMV status not recorded). Some clones in this sample may be carry-over from other donors' samples.

This chain links TRBV11-3 with TRBJ2-2; no firm D call. V dropped 5 bases and J dropped 4 bases, with 14 bases sitting between them. Germline V gene data show CDR1 as SGHNT and CDR2 as YENEEA. The CDR3 contains 15 residues. The CDR3 DNA sequence: TGTGCCAGCAGCCAAAAGCGCGAATTCACCGGGGAGCTGTTTTTT. Its translation: CASSQKREFTGELFF.

V and J are TRBV28 and TRBJ2-7; TRBD2 might be the D (6 bases). The CDR3 extends over 16 amino acids. Germline CDR1 is MDHEN and CDR2 is SYDVKM. Trimming removed 6 bases at V and 2 bases at J, with 20 bases between. The CDR3 loop reads CASSLASGDRAYEQYV. The CDR3 coding sequence is TGTGCCAGCAGCCTCGCCTCGGGGGACCGAGCCTACGAGCAGTACGTC.

This chain connects TRBV27 to TRBJ2-2, with D perhaps given as TRBD1 or TRBD2 (5 bases each). CDR1 is MNHEY and CDR2 is SMNVEV in the germline V gene (reference sequence). Trimming stripped 5 bases from V and 7 bases from J, with 8 bases between. The length of the CDR3 is 12 residues. The DNA of the CDR3 is TGTGCCAGCAGTCGAGGGGACGGGGAGCTGTTTTTT. Residues: CASSRGDGELFF.

The V gene is TRBV7-4, the J gene TRBJ1-2; no reliable D call. Trimming left V 3 bases short and J 3 bases short, with 11 bases between. The germline CDR1 and CDR2 sequences are SGHVT and SQSDAQ. The CDR3 covers 14 residues. The CDR3 protein is CASSFPVGDYGYTF. The CDR3 DNA follows: TGTGCCAGCAGCTTCCCGGTCGGAGACTATGGCTACACCTTC.

This clonotype was found many times. J is TRBJ2-7 and V is TRBV7-2, with D perhaps matching TRBD1 or TRBD2 (5 bases each). The CDR3 spans 16 residues. Germline loops: CDR1 SGHTA, CDR2 FQGNSA. V was cut by 5 bases and J by 5 bases, with 22 bases left in between. CDR3 amino acids: CASSPSRSGFSHEQYF. The CDR3, as DNA: TGTGCCAGCAGCCCTAGCCGGTCAGGGTTTTCCCACGAGCAGTACTTC. The whole variable domain, remainder taken from reference TRBV7-2 and TRBJ2-7, is GAGVSQSPSNKVTEKGKDVELRCDPISGHTALYWYRQSLGQGLEFLIYFQGNSAPDKSGLPSDRFSAERTGGSVSTLTIQRTQQEDSAVYLCASSPSRSGFSHEQYFGPGTRLTVT.

This rearrangement joins TRBV19 to TRBJ2-1; 8 bases line up with TRBD2. Germline assignment: CDR1 LNHDA and CDR2 SQIVND (reference sequence). The V gene end was trimmed by 0 bases and the J gene end by 9 bases; junction bases not matched to a gene: 13. This CDR3 comprises 17 residues. CDR3 DNA sequence: TGTGCCAGTAGTATAGACACCGGGACTAGGTTTATCGGTGAGCAGTTCTTC. Its translation: CASSIDTGTRFIGEQFF.

A note on this clonotype: One junction end does not reproduce the germline sequence, and a read error may be involved. V is TRBV27 and J is TRBJ2-2; TRBD2 matches 11 bases. The germline V gene has CDR1 MNHEY and CDR2 SMNVEV (reference sequence). There are 17 residues in the CDR3. DNA of the CDR3: TGTGCCAGCAGCAAATCGGGACTAGCGGTACCCACCGGGGAGCTGTTGTTT. Amino acids: CASSKSGLAVPTGELLF.

This clonotype was observed a handful of times. The V call is TRBV7-9, the J call TRBJ2-7; maybe TRBD2 (6 bases). The germline CDR1 and CDR2 sequences are SEHNR and FQNEAQ (reference sequence). The CDR3 extends over 14 amino acids. Trimming cost V 5 bases and J 2 bases, with 13 bases left between them. CDR3 protein: CASSPRGLPYEQYV. The CDR3 nucleotides are TGTGCCAGCAGCCCCAGAGGACTACCCTACGAGCAGTACGTC.

The chain recombines TRBV7-6 with TRBJ1-5, with no clear D. CDR1 is SGHVS, CDR2 FNYEAQ, per germline. The CDR3 has 16 residues. V lost 5 bases, J lost 2 bases, and 16 bases lay in between. The chain's CDR3 is CASSPDGSGGNQPQHF. The CDR3 DNA follows: TGTGCCAGCAGCCCAGACGGGTCCGGGGGCAATCAGCCCCAGCATTTT.

This clonotype has just a few counts. The chain joins TRBV7-2 to TRBJ2-5; D is possibly TRBD2 (7 bases). Germline CDR1 SGHTA, CDR2 FQGNSA. CDR3 length equals 15 residues. Trimming stripped 1 base from V and 5 bases from J, with 14 bases between. DNA of the CDR3: TGTGCCAGCAGCTTAGGTCGGGGGGCCGGGGAGACCCAGTACTTC. This gives the protein CASSLGRGAGETQYF.

In its sample, this clonotype was seen a few times. The gene calls are TRBV5-6 and TRBJ1-6; D is perhaps TRBD1 (5 bases). Trimming took 3 bases from V and 13 from J, leaving 11 bases between them. The CDR3 sequence is 12 residues long. CDR1 is SGHDT, CDR2 YYEEEE, per germline. CDR3 DNA: TGTGCCAGCAGCTCCGGGGGTGGCCCCCTCCACTTT. Protein sequence: CASSSGGGPLHF.

This clonotype was seen only a few times. The chain couples TRBV5-1 to TRBJ1-1; 9 positions match TRBD1. The CDR3 is made up of 14 amino acids. Germline V gene data show CDR1 as SGHRS and CDR2 as YFSETQ. Trimming cost V 7 bases and J 1 base; bases outside gene matches: 5. CDR3 protein: CASAEGQGNTEAFF. CDR3 coding DNA: TGCGCCAGCGCTGAGGGACAGGGGAACACTGAAGCTTTCTTT.

The CDR3: CASSSLRTIGGGNEQYV. The CDR3 nucleotides are TGTGCCAGCAGTTCCCTCCGGACTATTGGGGGAGGAAACGAGCAGTACGTC. The gene calls are TRBV6-6 and TRBJ2-7; a weak D match, TRBD2 (6 bases). CDR1 is MNHNY, CDR2 SVGAGI, per germline (reference sequence). Trimming removed 4 bases at V and 5 bases at J, with 24 bases between. This CDR3 is 17 amino acids long.

The chain employs TRBV4-1 and TRBJ2-1, with D possibly TRBD2 on 5 matching bases. The CDR3 consists of 16 residues. Germline assignment: CDR1 MGHRA and CDR2 YSYEKL. V lost 0 bases and J lost 5, with 14 bases in between. In nucleotides, the CDR3 is TGCGCCAGCAGCCAAGAGGGGAGCGGACTTAACAATGAGCAGTTCTTC. Amino acids: CASSQEGSGLNNEQFF.

V usage is TRBV6-7 and J usage is TRBJ1-5, with a possible D match to TRBD1 (5 bases). TRBV6-7 is an ORF, with its function uncertain. The CDR3 has 16 amino acids. V dropped 10 bases and J dropped 2 bases, with 21 bases sitting between them. The CDR3 region is CANTKRVGDGNQPQHF. CDR3 nucleotides: TGTGCCAACACTAAAAGGGTAGGGGACGGCAATCAGCCCCAGCATTTT.

This clonotype came up many times. V gene TRBV7-6 combines with J gene TRBJ1-5, with no clear D. V lost 2 bases, J lost 0 bases, and 17 bases lay in between. CDR1 and CDR2 (germline): SGHVS, FNYEAQ. CDR3 length: 18 amino acids. The CDR3: CASSLTPPFATSNQPQHF. The CDR3 DNA reads as TGTGCCAGCAGCTTAACCCCCCCTTTTGCCACTAGCAATCAGCCCCAGCATTTT.

The chain combines TRBV6-5 with TRBJ1-2; D is perhaps TRBD1 (5 bases). The V and J ends lost 4 bases and 3 bases respectively, with 12 bases between them. Germline-derived CDR1 and CDR2 are MNHEY and SVGAGI. The CDR3 is made up of 14 amino acids. CDR3 loop: CASSSSGRHYGYTF. In DNA form, the CDR3 reads TGTGCCAGCAGTTCCTCGGGGCGACACTATGGCTACACCTTC.